Shown below are 29 T cell receptor beta chains from a single sample sequenced in a study of T cell repertoires in cytomegalovirus infection. TCRdb recomputed calls from the reads with MiXCR, one row per CDR3 protein. Of around 100,000 distinct CDR3 sequences listed, roughly 40% were seen once; the top ten hold approximately 74%. No cognate antigen is known for these TCRs. The sequenced sample was CD8+ T cells from cultured PBMCs, obtained from culture after CMV antigen stimulation. The receptors shown here come from a human donor in good health (CMV status not recorded). Some clones in this sample may be carry-over from other donors' samples.

This clonotype has more than one count but fewer than ten. The chain recombines TRBV4-1 with TRBJ1-1, with TRBD1 as a possible D gene (6 bases). The CDR3 length is 15 residues. Germline V gene data show CDR1 as MGHRA and CDR2 as YSYEKL. V lost 10 bases and J 1 base, leaving 19 bases between the germline ends. CDR3 nucleotides: TGCGCCACCAAACTTGAACAGGGAGGGAACACTGAAGCTTTCTTT. It encodes CATKLEQGGNTEAFF.

The chain recombines TRBV7-9 with TRBJ2-7; no clear D gene. Trimming shortened V by 1 base and J by 5 bases, and 18 bases separated the two germline ends. From germline, CDR1 is SEHNR and CDR2 FQNEAQ (reference sequence). The CDR3 runs 16 residues. The CDR3, as DNA: TGTGCCAGCAGCTTAGGGGGTCCCACACTTAGTAACGAGCAGTACTTC. This sequence encodes CASSLGGPTLSNEQYF.

In its sample, this clonotype was seen a few times. The genes are TRBV7-9 and TRBJ2-2; 14 bases map to TRBD2. Germline trimming cut 6 bases from V and 2 bases from J; bases unmatched to any gene: 14. CDR1 is SEHNR and CDR2 is FQNEAQ in the germline V gene (reference sequence). This CDR3 has 20 amino acids. CDR3 amino acids: CASSSPVPGLAGENTGELFF. The CDR3 nucleotides read TGTGCCAGCAGTTCTCCAGTCCCGGGACTAGCGGGGGAAAACACCGGGGAGCTGTTTTTT.

V and J are TRBV19 and TRBJ1-5; possibly TRBD1 for D (5 bases). The germline gives CDR1 LNHDA, CDR2 SQIVND (reference sequence). The CDR3 runs 15 residues. V shed 8 bases and J shed 5 bases, with 19 bases lying between them. CDR3 sequence reads: CASADWDSGYQPQHF. CDR3 bases: TGTGCCAGTGCCGATTGGGATTCAGGGTATCAGCCCCAGCATTTT.

This clonotype was counted only a few times. CDR3 coding DNA: TGTGCCAGCAGCTACCTAGATCTCACCCTCCACTTT. Amino acids: CASSYLDLTLHF. This chain links TRBV11-2 with TRBJ1-6; D gene uncertain. Germline values: CDR1 SGHAT, CDR2 FQNNGV. V lost 4 bases to trimming and J lost 14 bases, with 12 bases between them. CDR3 size: 12 residues. The whole variable domain, filled in from reference TRBV11-2 and TRBJ1-6, reads EAGVAQSPRYKIIEKRQSVAFWCNPISGHATLYWYQQILGQGPKLLIQFQNNGVVDDSQLPKDRFSAERLKGVDSTLKIQPAKLEDSAVYLCASSYLDLTLHFGNGTRLTVT.

This sequence joins TRBV5-1 and TRBJ2-7, with TRBD1 matching 8 bases. With 0 bases clipped from V and 3 bases from J, the junction kept 5 bases outside the gene matches. The CDR3 extends over 15 amino acids. Germline CDR1 is SGHRS and CDR2 is YFSETQ. CDR3 sequence: CASSLAPGQVYEQYF. The DNA of the CDR3 is TGCGCCAGCAGCTTGGCCCCGGGACAGGTCTACGAGCAGTACTTC. Using reference TRBV5-1 and TRBJ2-7 for the parts outside the CDR3, the full variable domain is KAGVTQTPRYLIKTRGQQVTLSCSPISGHRSVSWYQQTPGQGLQFLFEYFSETQRNKGNFPGRFSGRQFSNSRSEMNVSTLELGDSALYLCASSLAPGQVYEQYFGPGTRLTVT.

The chain employs TRBV6-2 or TRBV6-3 and TRBJ2-1; weak D call: TRBD1 (5 bases). The CDR3 has 13 residues. Germline CDR1 MNHEY, CDR2 SVGEGT. V was shortened by 2 bases and J by 8 bases, with 10 bases between the two germline ends. The CDR3 coding sequence is TGTGCCAGCAGTTACAGGGGTTGGGATGAGCAGTTCTTC. Translating it yields CASSYRGWDEQFF.

The chain is built from TRBV19 and TRBJ1-5; 10 positions agree with TRBD1. Looked up from germline, CDR1 is LNHDA and CDR2 is SQIVND (reference sequence). The CDR3 runs 14 residues. After removal of 5 bases from V and 6 bases from J, the junction contained 4 bases not matched to a gene. The CDR3, as DNA: TGTGCCAGTAGTGACAGGGGGCTAGGTCAGCCCCAGCATTTT. Translating gives CASSDRGLGQPQHF.

This clonotype was recorded a few times. This chain connects TRBV11-2 to TRBJ1-1; D gene unclear. Between the trimmed V and J ends, which lost 2 bases and 6 bases, there was a span of 13 bases. The CDR3 loop spans 14 amino acids. Germline CDR1 is SGHAT and CDR2 is FQNNGV. The DNA of the CDR3 is TGTGCCAGCAGCTTAATCGCCATGACCGCTGAAGCTTTCTTT. It codes for CASSLIAMTAEAFF. Looking up the rest from reference TRBV11-2 and TRBJ1-1 gives the full variable domain: EAGVAQSPRYKIIEKRQSVAFWCNPISGHATLYWYQQILGQGPKLLIQFQNNGVVDDSQLPKDRFSAERLKGVDSTLKIQPAKLEDSAVYLCASSLIAMTAEAFFGQGTRLTVV.

There are a few counts of this clonotype. The genes are TRBV27 and TRBJ1-1; D not resolved. V lost 5 bases and J 2 bases, leaving 9 bases between the germline ends. CDR3 length equals 13 residues. Germline loops: CDR1 MNHEY, CDR2 SMNVEV (reference sequence). CDR3 sequence (DNA): TGTGCCAGCAGTCCGGACGTAAACACTGAAGCTTTCTTT. It translates to CASSPDVNTEAFF.

The gene calls are TRBV4-2 and TRBJ2-1; TRBD2 matches 11 bases. The V gene's germline CDR1 is LGHNA and CDR2 YNFKEQ. CDR3 size: 16 residues. With 0 bases clipped from V and 6 bases from J, the junction kept 4 bases outside the gene matches. The CDR3 DNA reads as TGTGCCAGCAGCCAAGAAAATAGCGGGGGGGCCAATGAGCAGTTCTTC. This translates into CASSQENSGGANEQFF.

The genes are TRBV6-5 and TRBJ1-3; 7 nucleotides agree with TRBD1. The germline V gene encodes CDR1 MNHEY and CDR2 SVGAGI. The CDR3 has 16 residues. V gave up 3 bases and J gave up 2 bases; unmatched junction bases: 7. The CDR3, as DNA: TGTGCCAGCAGTTATATTCGGGACAGTCCTGGAAACACCATATATTTT. Its protein product is CASSYIRDSPGNTIYF.

The chain carries TRBV7-9 and TRBJ1-4; unclear D gene. V lost 5 bases, J lost 8 bases, and 15 bases lay in between. The CDR3 loop spans 14 amino acids. Germline V gene data show CDR1 as SEHNR and CDR2 as FQNEAQ (reference sequence). DNA for the CDR3: TGTGCCAGCAGCAATCTGTCTCAATTGGAAAAACTGTTTTTT. Protein: CASSNLSQLEKLFF.

Only a few counts were recorded for this clonotype. The rearrangement joins TRBV12-3 or TRBV12-4 to TRBJ1-2; 7 bases match TRBD1. The CDR3 totals 15 residues. V gave up 4 bases and J gave up 5 bases; unmatched junction bases: 10. This CDR3 is CASSYPIGTVYGYTF. CDR3 nucleotide sequence: TGTGCCAGCAGTTACCCGATCGGGACAGTATATGGCTACACCTTC.

V is TRBV7-6 and J is TRBJ2-1; TRBD2 matches 13 bases. Trimming removed 1 base from V and 4 bases from J; junction bases left unmatched: 1. The CDR3 extends over 16 amino acids. CDR1 SGHVS and CDR2 FNYEAQ come from the germline V gene. CDR3 coding DNA: TGTGCCAGCAGCTTAGGGGGACTAGCGGGGTACAATGAGCAGTTCTTC. Its protein is CASSLGGLAGYNEQFF.

The J gene is TRBJ1-1, the V gene TRBV7-2; possible D gene TRBD1, 6 bases. Germline lookup yields CDR1 SGHTA and CDR2 FQGNSA. Trimming cost V 0 bases and J 8 bases, with 19 bases left between them. There are 16 residues in the CDR3. CDR3 loop: CASSLAAGLPGTEAFF. CDR3 DNA: TGTGCCAGCAGCTTAGCGGCGGGGTTGCCAGGGACAGAAGCTTTCTTT.

This chain uses TRBV7-9 with TRBJ2-1, with D perhaps TRBD2 (6 bases). The V gene lost 5 bases and the J gene lost 0 bases, with 11 bases spanning the gap. Per the germline V gene, CDR1 is SEHNR and CDR2 is FQNEAQ (reference sequence). This CDR3 comprises 15 residues. CDR3 residues: CASSPSGSSYNEQFF. Here the CDR3 DNA reads TGTGCCAGCAGCCCCTCCGGGAGCTCCTACAATGAGCAGTTCTTC. The whole variable domain, filled in from reference TRBV7-9 and TRBJ2-1, reads DTGVSQNPRHKITKRGQNVTFRCDPISEHNRLYWYRQTLGQGPEFLTYFQNEAQLEKSRLLSDRFSAERPKGSFSTLEIQRTEQGDSAMYLCASSPSGSSYNEQFFGPGTRLTVL.

This clonotype was observed a handful of times. The rearrangement joins TRBV7-9 to TRBJ2-7; D might be TRBD1 (5 bases). There are 14 residues in the CDR3. V was clipped by 4 bases and J by 5 bases, with 15 bases between them. The V gene's germline CDR1 is SEHNR and CDR2 FQNEAQ (reference sequence). CDR3 nucleotide sequence: TGTGCCAGCAGCTCCCCGGGCAGGGTCGACGAGCAGTACTTC. This translates into CASSSPGRVDEQYF.

This clonotype showed up just a few times. The chain carries TRBV12-3 or TRBV12-4 and TRBJ2-3; 9 bases are a match to TRBD2. After removal of 6 bases from V and 3 bases from J, the junction contained 7 bases not matched to a gene. This CDR3 is built from 15 residues. CDR3 in amino acids: CASRRSGGATDTQYF. The CDR3 bases are TGTGCCAGCAGACGTAGCGGGGGTGCGACAGATACGCAGTATTTT.

The CDR3 nucleotides read TGTGCCAGCAGCCCCGGGGGACTGCGTGTAGATACGCAGTATTTT. Translating gives CASSPGGLRVDTQYF. This sequence joins TRBV5-5 and TRBJ2-3; weak D call: TRBD2 (6 bases). The germline gives CDR1 SGHKS, CDR2 YYEKEE (reference sequence). The CDR3 is made up of 15 amino acids. The V gene lost 4 bases and the J gene lost 5 bases, with 17 bases spanning the gap. The full variable domain, in which reference TRBV5-5 and TRBJ2-3 provide the parts outside the CDR3, is DAGVTQSPTHLIKTRGQQVTLRCSPISGHKSVSWYQQVLGQGPQFIFQYYEKEERGRGNFPDRFSARQFPNYSSELNVNALLLGDSALYLCASSPGGLRVDTQYFGPGTRLTVL.

This clonotype was observed a few times. The chain recombines TRBV6-5 with TRBJ2-2; no clear D gene. V was pared by 0 bases and J by 8 bases, with 7 bases between. The CDR3 runs 13 residues. Per germline, CDR1 MNHEY and CDR2 SVGAGI. The CDR3 region has the DNA TGTGCCAGCAGTTACTCGATGTGGGGGGAGCTGTTTTTT. Its protein is CASSYSMWGELFF.

The chain is built from TRBV7-8 and TRBJ1-4; 7 bases are shared with TRBD1. The CDR3 runs 16 residues. The V and J ends lost 5 bases and 8 bases, in that order; junction bases with no gene match: 14. Germline V lookup: CDR1 SGHVS, CDR2 FQNEAQ. In nucleotides, the CDR3 is TGTGCCAGCAGCCACAGGGGCCTCGTGTTATACGAAAAACTGTTTTTT. Translating gives CASSHRGLVLYEKLFF.

The rearrangement uses TRBV12-3 or TRBV12-4 and TRBJ2-1; 8 bases are a match to TRBD2. This CDR3 is built from 15 residues. Trimming removed 3 bases from V and 4 bases from J; junction bases left unmatched: 5. The DNA of the CDR3 is TGTGCCAGCAGTTTCGGCGGGGGGACTTACAATGAGCAGTTCTTC. Amino acids: CASSFGGGTYNEQFF.

The rearrangement uses TRBV11-1 and TRBJ2-5, with a weak D call TRBD2 (7 bases). Germline CDR1 and CDR2: SGHAT and FQDESV (reference sequence). This CDR3 has 14 amino acids. Trimming left V 5 bases short and J 1 base short, with 11 bases between. The CDR3 is CASSPRGGQETQYF. In DNA, the CDR3 is TGTGCCAGCAGCCCTAGGGGGGGCCAAGAGACCCAGTACTTC.

V and J are TRBV7-8 and TRBJ2-3; D is possibly TRBD2 (8 bases). CDR3 length equals 16 residues. From germline, CDR1 is SGHVS and CDR2 FQNEAQ. V gave up 4 bases and J gave up 8 bases, with 22 bases separating them. The CDR3 region is CASSSPRGRGAGTQYF. The CDR3 region has the DNA TGTGCCAGCAGCTCGCCTAGGGGGCGGGGGGCCGGTACGCAGTATTTT. Full variable domain (remainder filled in from reference TRBV7-8 and TRBJ2-3): GAGVSQSPRYKVAKRGQDVALRCDPISGHVSLFWYQQALGQGPEFLTYFQNEAQLDKSGLPSDRFFAERPEGSVSTLKIQRTQQEDSAVYLCASSSPRGRGAGTQYFGPGTRLTVL.

This clonotype was seen more than once but under ten times. This chain links TRBV7-2 with TRBJ2-3; D uncertain. V shed 2 bases and J shed 4 bases, with 4 bases lying between them. The CDR3 is made up of 12 amino acids. Germline V CDR1 and CDR2: SGHTA, FQGNSA. The CDR3 spells CASSLQADTQYF. The CDR3 DNA is TGTGCCAGCAGCTTACAGGCAGATACGCAGTATTTT.

This rearrangement joins TRBV11-2 to TRBJ2-5; 8 nucleotides agree with TRBD2. Germline V gene data show CDR1 as SGHAT and CDR2 as FQNNGV. Trimming removed 2 bases from V and 5 bases from J; junction bases left unmatched: 10. This CDR3 has 16 amino acids. CDR3 region: CASSLYSGGAGETQYF. The CDR3, as DNA: TGTGCCAGCAGCTTATATTCCGGGGGGGCCGGGGAGACCCAGTACTTC.

This chain links TRBV2 with TRBJ2-2; D gene uncertain. Germline V gene data show CDR1 as SNHLY and CDR2 as FYNNEI. CDR3 length: 14 amino acids. Trimming stripped 5 bases from V and 5 bases from J, with 12 bases between. In DNA, the CDR3 is TGTGCCAGCAGTTTAATGATGGGAACCGGGGAGCTGTTTTTT. Protein sequence: CASSLMMGTGELFF. Full variable domain (missing parts from reference TRBV2 and TRBJ2-2): EPEVTQTPSHQVTQMGQEVILRCVPISNHLYFYWYRQILGQKVEFLVSFYNNEISEKSEIFDDQFSVERPDGSNFTLKIRSTKLEDSAMYFCASSLMMGTGELFFGEGSRLTVL.

The chain has TRBV27 and TRBJ2-7; 10 bases map to TRBD1. Unmatched junction bases numbered 3, after V lost 2 bases and J lost 5 bases. Per the germline V gene, CDR1 is MNHEY and CDR2 is SMNVEV (reference sequence). The CDR3 loop spans 14 amino acids. The CDR3: CASSLPGQGDEQYF. CDR3 nucleotides: TGTGCCAGCAGTTTACCCGGACAGGGGGACGAGCAGTACTTC.